This TCR beta chain is from a study of blood T cell repertoires in COVID-19. At the level of the study: The cDNA or gDNA used as material had been derived from T cells, B-cell-depleted T cells, or PBMCs.

This clone was recorded a few times. The method was immunoSEQ multiplex PCR; TCRdb's version includes in-frame clones alone and lacks a portion of them. The table has about 210,000 clones, approximately 91% seen once. CDR1 is SGHTA, CDR2 FQGNSA, per germline. The CDR3 totals 18 residues. J gave up 0 bases and V 6 bases, and 8 bases lay outside the gene matches. The chain recombines TRBV7-2 with TRBJ2-2; 12 bases are a match to TRBD2. This TCR came from a woman in her 40s with acute or convalescent COVID-19. Material: peripheral blood. CDR3 nucleotide sequence: TGTGCCAGCAGTGTTCTAGCGGGGGGGCGCGCGAACACCGGGGAGCTGTTTTTT. This translates into CASSVLAGGRANTGELFF.